The 18 T cell receptor beta chains listed next were all sequenced from one sample in a study of post-analysis software for immune sequencing data. Findings of the study overall: About five TRBV segments appeared more often in patients than in controls, and TRBV5-6, TRBV5-1 and TRBV20-1 were among these.

Sequencing libraries made from TCR beta cDNA carried unique molecular identifiers. TCRdb fed the PCR reads into MiXCR, producing one record per CDR3 protein. The sample shows more than 350,000 distinct CDR3 sequences, roughly 38% of them seen only once. No antigen is known for these receptors. The specimen was blood. The receptors shown here come from a girl aged 2 to 10 with multiple sclerosis.

The table lists this clonotype with a few counts. The junction departs from the called germline gene at one end, perhaps through a read error. This chain links TRBV28 with TRBJ2-5; a possible D gene is TRBD2 (6 bases). The J call could be wrong; TRBJ2-7 is a better fit for the DNA end. The CDR3 has 15 amino acids. Per germline, CDR1 MDHEN and CDR2 SYDVKM. The CDR3 loop is CAGSFLGGDRYEQYF. CDR3 nucleotides: TGTGCCGGCAGTTTTCTTGGAGGGGACCGATACGAGCAGTACTTC.

This clonotype has a handful of counts. The rearrangement links TRBV27 to TRBJ2-7; maybe TRBD2 (5 bases). The CDR3 is 16 amino acids. V gave up 0 bases and J gave up 4 bases, with 16 bases separating them. Germline CDR1 is MNHEY and CDR2 is SMNVEV (reference sequence). The CDR3 spells CASSLSEGLKKYEQYF. CDR3 in DNA: TGTGCCAGCAGTTTATCAGAGGGCCTGAAAAAGTACGAGCAGTACTTC.

The genes are TRBV12-3 or TRBV12-4 and TRBJ2-4, with 11 bases matching TRBD2. This CDR3 spans 15 amino acids. V lost 5 bases, J lost 13 bases, and 13 bases stayed unmatched. The CDR3: CASSPYSGGVQKQYF. CDR3 sequence (DNA): TGTGCCAGCAGTCCCTATAGCGGGGGGGTTCAGAAGCAGTACTTC.

This rearrangement joins TRBV4-2 to TRBJ2-4; D might be TRBD2 (7 bases). The J call could be wrong; TRBJ2-7 is a better fit for the DNA end. This CDR3 has 16 amino acids. The germline V gene encodes CDR1 LGHNA and CDR2 YNFKEQ. This chain's CDR3 is CASSQEVRGPYYEQYF. Here the CDR3 DNA reads TGTGCCAGCAGCCAAGAGGTGCGGGGGCCCTACTACGAGCAGTACTTC.

V and J are TRBV5-1 and TRBJ2-1, with 7 bases fitting TRBD2. The CDR3 contains 14 residues. V was clipped by 0 bases and J by 7 bases; unmatched bases: 4. The germline V gene has CDR1 SGHRS and CDR2 YFSETQ. CDR3 in amino acids: CASSLAGGANEQFF. CDR3 coding DNA: TGCGCCAGCAGCTTGGCGGGGGGAGCGAATGAGCAGTTCTTC. Complete variable domain (other parts from reference TRBV5-1 and TRBJ2-1): KAGVTQTPRYLIKTRGQQVTLSCSPISGHRSVSWYQQTPGQGLQFLFEYFSETQRNKGNFPGRFSGRQFSNSRSEMNVSTLELGDSALYLCASSLAGGANEQFFGPGTRLTVL.

The V gene is TRBV6-2 or TRBV6-3, the J gene TRBJ2-4; the D gene is possibly TRBD1 (6 bases). The J call may be faulty, since TRBJ2-7 better matches the DNA end. Germline V CDR1 and CDR2: MNHEY, SVGEGT. The CDR3 is made up of 14 amino acids. The CDR3 sequence is CASSCNRVADEQYF. DNA of the CDR3: TGTGCCAGCAGTTGCAACAGGGTAGCCGACGAGCAGTACTTC.

V usage is TRBV19 and J usage is TRBJ2-5; 9 bases map to TRBD1. The germline CDR1 and CDR2 sequences are LNHDA and SQIVND (reference sequence). After removal of 5 bases from V and 0 bases from J, the junction contained 7 bases not matched to a gene. CDR3 length equals 16 residues. In DNA, the CDR3 is TGTGCCAGTAGTTACCGCCGGACAGGGGACCAAGAGACCCAGTACTTC. Its protein is CASSYRRTGDQETQYF.

V and J are TRBV4-1 and TRBJ1-1, with 10 positions matching TRBD1. This CDR3 comprises 15 residues. Losses at the gene ends were 4 bases for V and 3 bases for J; bases not matched to a gene: 5. CDR1 is MGHRA and CDR2 is YSYEKL in the germline V gene. CDR3 region: CASSRAGTGDTEAFF. Written as DNA, the CDR3 is TGCGCCAGCAGCCGAGCCGGGACAGGGGACACTGAAGCTTTCTTT.

In its sample, this clonotype was seen a few times. The V call is TRBV29-1, the J call TRBJ1-1; the D is unclear. The CDR3 is made up of 14 amino acids. CDR1 is SQVTM and CDR2 is ANQGSEA in the germline V gene. The ends were cut back, 4 bases at V and 1 base at J, with 13 bases in the middle. Written as DNA, the CDR3 is TGCAGCGTTGGAAGGCAGGTGGGGAACACTGAAGCTTTCTTT. As protein: CSVGRQVGNTEAFF.

This chain uses TRBV20-1 with TRBJ2-1; 7 bases are shared with TRBD2. CDR1 is DFQATT and CDR2 is SNEGSKA in the germline V gene (reference sequence). The length of the CDR3 is 15 residues. Germline trimming cut 0 bases from V and 4 bases from J; bases unmatched to any gene: 6. CDR3 nucleotide sequence: TGCAGTGCTAGAGATTTGGGGGAGGGATACAATGAGCAGTTCTTC. This codes for CSARDLGEGYNEQFF.

This clonotype was observed a few times. The chain employs TRBV24-1 and TRBJ2-1; 8 bases line up with TRBD2. Looked up from germline, CDR1 is KGHDR and CDR2 is SFDVKD. This CDR3 has 14 residues. V shed 7 bases, J shed 3 bases, and the junction held 4 bases outside the gene matches. The DNA for the CDR3 is TGTGCCACCAGGGCGGGGGGCGACTACAATGAGCAGTTCTTC. It encodes CATRAGGDYNEQFF.

In this sample, this clonotype turned up a few times. The chain links TRBV7-6 to TRBJ2-3, with 11 bases aligning to TRBD2. The CDR3 consists of 17 residues. Germline loops: CDR1 SGHVS, CDR2 FNYEAQ. Losses at the gene ends were 2 bases for V and 4 bases for J; bases not matched to a gene: 8. The CDR3 loop reads CASSLMGTSGDADTQYF. The CDR3 nucleotides are TGTGCCAGCAGCTTAATGGGGACTAGCGGAGATGCAGATACGCAGTATTTT.

This clonotype was seen only a few times. The rearrangement uses TRBV11-2 and TRBJ2-7, with 11 bases identical to TRBD2. After removal of 5 bases from V and 5 bases from J, the junction contained 26 bases not matched to a gene. This CDR3 is built from 21 residues. Germline CDR1 SGHAT, CDR2 FQNNGV. The CDR3: CASSLYGLFGMASGGQHEQYF. For the CDR3, the DNA is TGTGCCAGCAGCCTCTACGGACTTTTCGGGATGGCTAGCGGGGGGCAACACGAGCAGTACTTC.

The chain employs TRBV11-2 and TRBJ2-4, with TRBD2 matching over 8 bases. The DNA end lines up better with TRBJ2-7; the J call may be wrong. The CDR3 sequence is 14 residues long. The germline V gene encodes CDR1 SGHAT and CDR2 FQNNGV. DNA for the CDR3: TGTGCCAGCAGCCCCTCCGGGAGGGAATACGAGCAGTACTTC. Its translation: CASSPSGREYEQYF.

Turning to this clonotype: One junction end disagrees with the germline gene, perhaps due to a read error. The J gene is TRBJ2-3, the V gene TRBV6-1; 12 bases map to TRBD2. The germline CDR1 and CDR2 sequences are MNHNS and SASEGT. The CDR3 is made up of 17 amino acids. The CDR3 spells CAGSRLAGALGTDTQYF. CDR3 nucleotide sequence: TGTGCCGGCAGCCGACTAGCGGGAGCCTTAGGGACAGATACGCAGTATTTT.

This clonotype was detected only a few times. The CDR3 loop is CASSPGTDNEKLFF. DNA for the CDR3: TGTGCCAGCAGCCCCGGGACAGATAATGAAAAACTGTTTTTT. The genes are TRBV7-7 and TRBJ1-4, with 7 bases matching TRBD1. CDR1 and CDR2 from the germline V gene are SSHAT and FNYEAQ (reference sequence). The CDR3 contains 14 residues. V was pared by 5 bases and J by 4 bases, with 4 bases of the junction left unmatched.

V and J are TRBV5-6 and TRBJ1-1; no clear D. The CDR3 contains 12 residues. Germline CDR1 is SGHDT and CDR2 is YYEEEE. V was trimmed by 0 bases and J by 7 bases, leaving 7 bases between them. CDR3 loop: CASSLGYIEAFF. The CDR3 DNA reads TGTGCCAGCAGCTTGGGGTACATTGAAGCTTTCTTT.

This clonotype was detected only a few times. This sequence joins TRBV25-1 and TRBJ1-2; D is ambiguous. There are 12 residues in the CDR3. CDR1 is MGHDK and CDR2 is SYGVNS in the germline V gene. Trimming cost V 1 base and J 6 bases, with 6 bases left between them. CDR3 sequence: CASSESLDGYTF. The DNA for the CDR3 is TGTGCCAGCAGTGAATCTCTGGATGGCTACACCTTC.